This record covers a single T cell receptor (beta chain). The specificity of this receptor is unknown. No base qualities exist here, and no much larger clone lies one base off it. This sample stems from a study of post-analysis software for immune sequencing data (dated by TCRdb to 2015 to 2017). Looking at the study overall: Recorded disease courses included relapsing-remitting, secondary progressive and progressive-relapsing multiple sclerosis, with some patients lacking subtype annotation. The patient repertoires were compared against around 11 previously published healthy control repertoires obtained from donors aged about 6 to 26 years. A subset of samples was prepared in parallel using single-end sample barcoding, then pooled and co-amplified after Illumina adapter ligation.

The protocol used for the library was PCR. The run used an Illumina HiSeq 2500. Unique molecular identifiers were incorporated into TCR beta cDNA libraries to reduce PCR and sequencing biases. Roughly 0.5 million cDNA molecules were obtained per 1 to 10 million input T cells, so each molecule approximated one T cell. Patient libraries were prepared and sequenced with the same protocol used for the earlier healthy control dataset. Within a given batch, samples were prepared together, multiplexed and sequenced on the same HiSeq lane. Per the original workflow: MIGEC handled the raw barcoded reads, throwing out single-read molecular identifier groups before consensus assembly and CDR3 extraction. VDJtools was used for post-analysis of the clonotype tables, with diversity normalized by down-sampling every dataset to the smallest sample size. In repertoire overlap clustering, CDR3 amino acid sequences, but not nucleotide sequences, were matched to correct batch-related cross-sample contamination. TCRdb reprocessed the public reads (quality trimming at Q25 with fastp, clone calling with MiXCR) and kept in-frame beta chains. Rows with one shared CDR3 protein collapse into an entry with the most common genes and DNA. The V and J calls here are based on TCRdb, not the publication. Counted in this sample were 430,000 or so distinct CDR3 sequences; 35% to 45% of them appeared once. Around 8% of the sample is in the top ten clones.

Trimming removed 2 bases from V and 2 bases from J, leaving 7 bases between the germline ends. The CDR3, cysteine through phenylalanine, is 13 amino acids long. The CDR3 DNA has 39 bases and is translated from base 1. For CDR1 and CDR2, the germline V gene lists MNHEY and SVGEGT. What the work shows at the level of the full study, not this receptor alone: The control group was slightly older than the multiple sclerosis patient group. Significantly higher frequencies in patients than in controls were found for roughly 5 TRBV segments, including TRBV5-6, TRBV5-1 and TRBV20-1. Significantly lower normalized Chao1 diversity was found in multiple sclerosis patients than in controls, suggesting substantial peripheral T-cell clonal expansion. When samples were clustered directly using the F measure, samples prepared in the same batch co-clustered strongly, which prompted a batch-effect correction.

To demonstrate the VDJtools post-analysis software, the study profiled TCR beta repertoires from the peripheral blood of 10 to 15 young patients with multiple sclerosis. The multiple sclerosis patients were children and adolescents between roughly 6 and 17 years of age. The sample comprised blood. This sequence originates from a girl aged 2-9 years with multiple sclerosis. The rearranged segments are TRBV6-2 or TRBV6-3 and TRBJ2-7; too little of a D gene remains to name it. The base sequence is TGTGCCAGCAGTTACGCAGTTACCTACGAGCAGTACTTC. Translated, this gives CASSYAVTYEQYF.